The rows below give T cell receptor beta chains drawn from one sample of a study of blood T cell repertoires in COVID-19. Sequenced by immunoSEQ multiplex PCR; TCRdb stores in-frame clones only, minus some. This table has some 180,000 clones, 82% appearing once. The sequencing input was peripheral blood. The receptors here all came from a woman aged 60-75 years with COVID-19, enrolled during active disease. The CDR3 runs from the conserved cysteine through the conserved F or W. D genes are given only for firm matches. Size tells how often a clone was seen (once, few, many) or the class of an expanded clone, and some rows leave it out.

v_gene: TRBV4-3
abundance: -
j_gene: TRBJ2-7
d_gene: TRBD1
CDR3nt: TGCGCCAGCAGCCAAGGACAGGGGGCCAACGAGCAGTACTTC
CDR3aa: CASSQGQGANEQYF

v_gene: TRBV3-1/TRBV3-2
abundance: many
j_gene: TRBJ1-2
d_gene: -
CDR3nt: TGTGCCAGCAGCCAAAGGTCAGGGTATGGCTACACCTTC
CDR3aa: CASSQRSGYGYTF

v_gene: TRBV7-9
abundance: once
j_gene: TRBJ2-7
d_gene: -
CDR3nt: TGTGCCAGCAGCTTAGACGGGAGCCGGTACGAGCAGTACTTC
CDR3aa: CASSLDGSRYEQYF

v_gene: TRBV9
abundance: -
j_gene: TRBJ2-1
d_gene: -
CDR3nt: TGTGCCAGCAGCTTGACAGGAAATGAGCAGTTCTTC
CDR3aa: CASSLTGNEQFF

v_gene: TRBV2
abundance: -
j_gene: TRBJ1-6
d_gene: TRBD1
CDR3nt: TGTGCCAGCAGTGCTGCGACAGGGGGTAATTCACCCCTCCACTTT
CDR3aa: CASSAATGGNSPLHF

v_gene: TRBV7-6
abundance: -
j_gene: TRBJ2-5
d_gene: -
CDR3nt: TGTGCCAGCAGTCCTGGCGGGGCGGAATCCCGGTACCAAGAGACCCAGTACTTC
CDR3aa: CASSPGGAESRYQETQYF

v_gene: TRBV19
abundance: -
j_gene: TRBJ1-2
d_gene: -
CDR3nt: TGTGCCAGTACCGGCTCGCGGGGAAATCCCTATGGCTACACCTTC
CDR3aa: CASTGSRGNPYGYTF

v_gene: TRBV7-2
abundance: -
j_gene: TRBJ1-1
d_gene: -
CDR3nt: TGTGCCAGCAGCTTAAGGGCGGGGGGCACTGAAGCTTTCTTT
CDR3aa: CASSLRAGGTEAFF

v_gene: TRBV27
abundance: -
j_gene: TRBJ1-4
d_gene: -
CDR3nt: TGTGCCAGCAGTCTCGGGGGACCGCCTCGTGAAAAACTGTTTTTT
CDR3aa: CASSLGGPPREKLFF

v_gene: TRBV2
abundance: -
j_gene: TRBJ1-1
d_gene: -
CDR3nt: TGTGCCAGCAGTGAATGGAGGACTGAAGCTTTCTTT
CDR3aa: CASSEWRTEAFF

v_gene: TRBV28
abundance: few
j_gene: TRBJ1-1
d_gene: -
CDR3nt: TGTGCCAGCAGCCAGACTCCAAACACTGAAGCTTTCTTT
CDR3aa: CASSQTPNTEAFF

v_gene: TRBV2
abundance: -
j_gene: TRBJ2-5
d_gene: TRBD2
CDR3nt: TGTGCCAGCAGGAAACTAGCGGGGGCTACGCAAGAGACCCAGTACTTC
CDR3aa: CASRKLAGATQETQYF

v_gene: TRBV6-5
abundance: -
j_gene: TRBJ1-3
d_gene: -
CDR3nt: TGTGCCAGCAGGGCGGCCGGAAACACCATATATTTT
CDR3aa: CASRAAGNTIYF

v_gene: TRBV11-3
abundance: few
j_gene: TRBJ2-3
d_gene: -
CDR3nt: TGTGCCAGCAGCCCTAGAGGGGGGGTCACAGATACGCAGTATTTT
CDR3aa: CASSPRGGVTDTQYF

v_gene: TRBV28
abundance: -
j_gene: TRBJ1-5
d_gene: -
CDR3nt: TGTGCCAGCAGGGGGGGGAGCAATCAGCCCCAGCATTTT
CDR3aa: CASRGGSNQPQHF

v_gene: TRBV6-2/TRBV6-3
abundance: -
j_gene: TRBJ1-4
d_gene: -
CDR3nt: TGTGCCAGCAGTACTAGACGGGGAACTAATGAAAAACTGTTTTTT
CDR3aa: CASSTRRGTNEKLFF

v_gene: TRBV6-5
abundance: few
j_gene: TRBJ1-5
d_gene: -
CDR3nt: TGTGCCACCCCAGGGTTTGGACAGCCCCAGCATTTT
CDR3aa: CATPGFGQPQHF

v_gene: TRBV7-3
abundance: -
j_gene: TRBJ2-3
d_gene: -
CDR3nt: TGTGCCAGCAGCTTAACCCGGGGGGCGAATACGCAGTATTTT
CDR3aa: CASSLTRGANTQYF

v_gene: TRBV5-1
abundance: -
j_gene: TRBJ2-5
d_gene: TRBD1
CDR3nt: TGCGCCAGCAAGCTGACAGGGGCCGGCCAAGAGACCCAGTACTTC
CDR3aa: CASKLTGAGQETQYF

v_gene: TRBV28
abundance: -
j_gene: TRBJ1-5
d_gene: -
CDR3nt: TGTGCCAGCAGTCCCGACAATAGCAATCAGCCCCAGCATTTT
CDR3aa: CASSPDNSNQPQHF

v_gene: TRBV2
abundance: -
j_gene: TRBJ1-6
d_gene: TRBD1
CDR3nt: TGTGCCAGCAGTGAAGTTAATGGACAGGGATCACCCCTCCACTTT
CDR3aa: CASSEVNGQGSPLHF

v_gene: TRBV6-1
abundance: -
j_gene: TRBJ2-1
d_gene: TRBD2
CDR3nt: TGTGCCAGCAGTGTAGAGGGGACTAGCGGATACAATGAGCAGTTCTTC
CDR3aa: CASSVEGTSGYNEQFF

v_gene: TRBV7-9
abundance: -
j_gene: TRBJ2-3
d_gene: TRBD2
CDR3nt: TGTGCCAGCAGCTTGGCCACTAGCGGCACAGATACGCAGTATTTT
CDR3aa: CASSLATSGTDTQYF

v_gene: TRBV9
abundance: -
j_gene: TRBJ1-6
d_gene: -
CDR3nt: TGTGCCAGCAGCCTTTTGACAGACGTCAATTCACCCCTCCACTTT
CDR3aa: CASSLLTDVNSPLHF

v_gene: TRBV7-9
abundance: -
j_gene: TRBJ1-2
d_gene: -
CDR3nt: TGTGCCAGCAGCTCCTCTGCACAGGACGTTACTAACTATGGCTACACCTTC
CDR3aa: CASSSSAQDVTNYGYTF

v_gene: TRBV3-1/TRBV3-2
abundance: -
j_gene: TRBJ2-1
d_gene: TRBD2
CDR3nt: TGTGCCAGCAGCCAACAAATCCTAGCGGGAGAAACTGAGCAGTTCTTC
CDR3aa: CASSQQILAGETEQFF

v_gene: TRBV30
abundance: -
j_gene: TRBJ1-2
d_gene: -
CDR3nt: TGTGCCTGGAGTGGGGGAGATAACTATGGCTACACCTTC
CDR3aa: CAWSGGDNYGYTF